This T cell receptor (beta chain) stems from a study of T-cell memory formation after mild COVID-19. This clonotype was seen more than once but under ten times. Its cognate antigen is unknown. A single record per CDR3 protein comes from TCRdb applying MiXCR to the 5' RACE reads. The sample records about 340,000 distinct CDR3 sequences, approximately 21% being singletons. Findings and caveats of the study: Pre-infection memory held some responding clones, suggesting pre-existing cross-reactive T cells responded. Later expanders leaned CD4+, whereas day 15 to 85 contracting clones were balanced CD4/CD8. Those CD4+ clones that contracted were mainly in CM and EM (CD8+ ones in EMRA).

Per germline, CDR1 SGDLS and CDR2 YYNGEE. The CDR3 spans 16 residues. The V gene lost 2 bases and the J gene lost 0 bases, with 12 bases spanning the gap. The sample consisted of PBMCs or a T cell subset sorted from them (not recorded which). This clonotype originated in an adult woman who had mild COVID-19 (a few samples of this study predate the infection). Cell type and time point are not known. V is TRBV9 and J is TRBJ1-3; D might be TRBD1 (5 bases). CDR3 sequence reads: CASSVSTGGSGNTIYF. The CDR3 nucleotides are TGTGCCAGCAGCGTCAGCACAGGAGGCTCTGGAAACACCATATATTTT.